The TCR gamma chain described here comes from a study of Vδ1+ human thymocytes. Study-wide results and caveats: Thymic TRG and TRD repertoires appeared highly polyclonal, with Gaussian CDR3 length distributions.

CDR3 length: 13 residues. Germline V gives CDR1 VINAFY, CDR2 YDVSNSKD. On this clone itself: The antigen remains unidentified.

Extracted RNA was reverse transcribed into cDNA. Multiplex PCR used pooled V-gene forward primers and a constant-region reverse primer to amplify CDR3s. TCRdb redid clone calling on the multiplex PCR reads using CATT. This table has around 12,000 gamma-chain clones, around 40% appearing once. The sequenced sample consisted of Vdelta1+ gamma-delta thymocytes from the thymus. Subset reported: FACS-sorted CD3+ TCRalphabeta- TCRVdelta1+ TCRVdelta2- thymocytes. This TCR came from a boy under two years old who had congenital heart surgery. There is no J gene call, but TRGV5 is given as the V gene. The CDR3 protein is CATWDRPLFQKLF. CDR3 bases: TGTGCCACCTGGGACAGGCCGTTGTTCCAGAAGCTCTTT.